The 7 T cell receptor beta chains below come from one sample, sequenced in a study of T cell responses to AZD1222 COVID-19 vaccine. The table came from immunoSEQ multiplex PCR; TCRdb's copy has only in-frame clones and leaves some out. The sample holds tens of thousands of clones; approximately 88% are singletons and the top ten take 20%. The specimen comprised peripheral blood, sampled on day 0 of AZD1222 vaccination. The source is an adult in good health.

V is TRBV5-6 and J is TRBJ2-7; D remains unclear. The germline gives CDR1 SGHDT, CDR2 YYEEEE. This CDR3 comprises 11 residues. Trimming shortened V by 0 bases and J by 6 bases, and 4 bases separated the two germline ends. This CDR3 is CASSLGAEQYF. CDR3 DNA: TGTGCCAGCAGCTTGGGCGCCGAGCAGTACTTC.

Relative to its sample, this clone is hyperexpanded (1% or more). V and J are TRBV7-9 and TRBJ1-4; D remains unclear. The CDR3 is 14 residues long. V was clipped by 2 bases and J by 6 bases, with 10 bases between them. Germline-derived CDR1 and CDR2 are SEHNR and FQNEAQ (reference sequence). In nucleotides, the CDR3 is TGTGCCAGCAGCTTAAGGAGGGAAGATGAAAAACTGTTTTTT. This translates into CASSLRREDEKLFF.

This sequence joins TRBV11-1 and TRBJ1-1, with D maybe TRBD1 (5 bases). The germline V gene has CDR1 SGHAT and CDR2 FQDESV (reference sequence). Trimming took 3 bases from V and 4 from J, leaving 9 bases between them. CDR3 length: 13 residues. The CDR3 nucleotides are TGTGCCAGCAGCTTGTGGGGGGGCACTGAAGCTTTCTTT. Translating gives CASSLWGGTEAFF.

CDR3 in amino acids: CASSLISGGDQPQHF. In DNA, the CDR3 is TGCGCCAGCAGCTTGATATCGGGAGGGGATCAGCCCCAGCATTTT. The chain is built from TRBV5-1 and TRBJ1-5; the D gene is possibly TRBD1 (5 bases). The CDR3 is made up of 15 amino acids. The V end lost 1 base, the J end lost 5 bases, and 13 bases lay between the germline ends. CDR1 is SGHRS, CDR2 YFSETQ, per germline.

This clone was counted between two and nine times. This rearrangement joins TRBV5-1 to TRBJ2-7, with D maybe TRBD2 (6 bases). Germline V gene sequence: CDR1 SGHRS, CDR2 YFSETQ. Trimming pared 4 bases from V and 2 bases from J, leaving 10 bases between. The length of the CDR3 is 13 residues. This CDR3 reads CASSDGGAYEQYF. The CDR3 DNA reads TGCGCCAGCAGCGACGGAGGGGCCTACGAGCAGTACTTC.

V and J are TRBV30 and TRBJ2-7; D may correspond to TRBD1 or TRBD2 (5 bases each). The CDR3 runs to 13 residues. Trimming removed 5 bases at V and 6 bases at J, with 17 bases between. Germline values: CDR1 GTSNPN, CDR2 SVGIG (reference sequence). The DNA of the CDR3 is TGTGCCTGGGAGGGGCAGGGTTTTTTCGAGCAGTACTTC. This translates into CAWEGQGFFEQYF.

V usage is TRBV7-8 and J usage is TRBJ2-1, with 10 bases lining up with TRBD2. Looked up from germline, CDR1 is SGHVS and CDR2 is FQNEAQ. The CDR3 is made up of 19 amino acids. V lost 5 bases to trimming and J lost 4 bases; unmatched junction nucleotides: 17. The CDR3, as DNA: TGTGCCAGCAGCCGAAAAGGGACTAGCGTGAGTCGGCTTTACAATGAGCAGTTCTTC. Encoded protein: CASSRKGTSVSRLYNEQFF. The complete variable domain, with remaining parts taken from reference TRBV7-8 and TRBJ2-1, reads GAGVSQSPRYKVAKRGQDVALRCDPISGHVSLFWYQQALGQGPEFLTYFQNEAQLDKSGLPSDRFFAERPEGSVSTLKIQRTQQEDSAVYLCASSRKGTSVSRLYNEQFFGPGTRLTVL.